This TCR beta chain was found in a study of CD8 T cells in ankylosing spondylitis. Findings and caveats of the study: Existing reports had already noted some motif variants in reactive arthritis synovial fluid and blood. Matched ankylosing spondylitis synovial fluid reportedly showed significant enrichment of disease-linked clones.

There are a few counts of this clonotype. Antigen specificity is unknown. Possible read error: a much larger clone is one base away. CDR1 is MDHEN and CDR2 is SYDVKM in the germline V gene. With 6 bases removed from V and 4 bases from J, the gap between germline ends came to 12 bases. The CDR3 length is 13 residues. TCRdb analysed the 5' RACE reads with MiXCR anew, one entry per CDR3 protein. The data hold tens of thousands of distinct CDR3 sequences, with about a tenth observed a single time. The chain links TRBV28 to TRBJ1-2; D is possibly TRBD1 (6 bases). Sequencing used blood, either unsorted or a sorted T cell fraction (not recorded which). This receptor was taken from a male donor with ankylosing spondylitis or in good health (not recorded which). The CDR3 DNA reads TGTGCCAGCAGGGGAAACAGGGCCTATGGCTACACCTTC. This codes for CASRGNRAYGYTF.